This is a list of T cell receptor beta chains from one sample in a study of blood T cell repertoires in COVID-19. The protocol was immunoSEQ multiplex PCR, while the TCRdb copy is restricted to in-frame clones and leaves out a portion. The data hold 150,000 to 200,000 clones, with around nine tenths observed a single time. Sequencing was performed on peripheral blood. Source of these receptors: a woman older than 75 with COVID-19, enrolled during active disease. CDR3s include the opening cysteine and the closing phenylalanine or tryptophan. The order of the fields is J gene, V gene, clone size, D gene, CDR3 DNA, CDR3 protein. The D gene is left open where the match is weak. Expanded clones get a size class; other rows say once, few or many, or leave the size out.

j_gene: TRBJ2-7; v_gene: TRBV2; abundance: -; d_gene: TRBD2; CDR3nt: TGTGCCAGCAGCATACCGGGACTAGGGGGCGAGCAGTACTTC; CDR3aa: CASSIPGLGGEQYF
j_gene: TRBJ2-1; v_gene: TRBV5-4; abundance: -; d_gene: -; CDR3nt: TGTGCCAGCACCTTGGACAGAAACTACAATGAGCAGTTCTTC; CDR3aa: CASTLDRNYNEQFF
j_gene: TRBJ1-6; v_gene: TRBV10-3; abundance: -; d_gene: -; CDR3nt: TGTGCCAGTGCAACAGGGAATTCACCCCTCCACTTT; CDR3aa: CASATGNSPLHF
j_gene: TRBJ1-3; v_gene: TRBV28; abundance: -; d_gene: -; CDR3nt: TGTGCCAGCAGTTTAATGCTAGCAGGATTAATCCGAAACACCATATATTTT; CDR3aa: CASSLMLAGLIRNTIYF
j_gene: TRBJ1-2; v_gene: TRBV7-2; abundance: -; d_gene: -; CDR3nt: TGTGCCAGCAGCTTAGGGGGCGGGGCTGAGAGCTACACCTTC; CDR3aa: CASSLGGGAESYTF
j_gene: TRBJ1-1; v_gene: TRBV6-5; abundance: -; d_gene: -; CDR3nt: TGTGCCAGCTCGTGGAGCGGGACTGAAGCTTTCTTT; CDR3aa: CASSWSGTEAFF
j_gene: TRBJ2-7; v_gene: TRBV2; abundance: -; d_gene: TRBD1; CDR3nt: TGTGCCAGCAGTCTAGACAGGGGGCAAGAGCAGTACTTC; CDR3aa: CASSLDRGQEQYF
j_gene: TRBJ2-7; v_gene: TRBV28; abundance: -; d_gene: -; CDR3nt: TGTGCCAGCAGCATCGGGGTTTCCTACGAGCAGTACTTC; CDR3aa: CASSIGVSYEQYF
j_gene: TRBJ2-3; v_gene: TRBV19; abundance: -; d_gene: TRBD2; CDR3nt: TGTGCCAGTGGACAGCGGGAGGGGAGAACAGATACGCAGTATTTT; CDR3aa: CASGQREGRTDTQYF
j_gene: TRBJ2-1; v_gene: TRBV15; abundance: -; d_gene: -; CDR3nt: TGTGCCACCAGCAGTTCAGGGGTGAAACAGTTCTTC; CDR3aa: CATSSSGVKQFF
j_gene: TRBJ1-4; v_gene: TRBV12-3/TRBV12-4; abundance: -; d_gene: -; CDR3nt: TGTGCCAGCGGGGGGGTTAGGGAAAAACTGTTTTTT; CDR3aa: CASGGVREKLFF
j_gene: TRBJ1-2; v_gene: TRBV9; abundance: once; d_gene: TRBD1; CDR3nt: TGTGCCAGCAGCGTAGGGTACAGGGGGAGCTATGGCTACACCTTC; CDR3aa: CASSVGYRGSYGYTF
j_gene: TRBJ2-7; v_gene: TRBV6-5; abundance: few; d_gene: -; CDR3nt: TGTGCCAGCAGTTACAACAGGGTAGGCGAGCAGTACTTC; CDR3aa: CASSYNRVGEQYF
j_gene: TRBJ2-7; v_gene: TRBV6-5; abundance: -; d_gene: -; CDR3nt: TGTGCCAGCAAAGCAGGGGTGCTCAACGAGCAGTACTTC; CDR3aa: CASKAGVLNEQYF
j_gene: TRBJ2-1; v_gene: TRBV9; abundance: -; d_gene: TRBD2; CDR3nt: TGTGCCAGCAGCGTGACTAGCGGGATTAGGGATGAGCAGTTCTTC; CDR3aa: CASSVTSGIRDEQFF
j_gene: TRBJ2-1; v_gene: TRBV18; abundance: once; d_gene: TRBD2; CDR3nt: TGTGCCAGCTCACCGCGACTAGCGGGGTACTACAATGAGCAGTTCTTC; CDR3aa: CASSPRLAGYYNEQFF
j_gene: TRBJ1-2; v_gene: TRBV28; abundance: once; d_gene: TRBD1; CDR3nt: TGTGCCAGCAGCAACAGGGGGCGCGGGCTAGGTGTACATGGCTACACCTTC; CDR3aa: CASSNRGRGLGVHGYTF
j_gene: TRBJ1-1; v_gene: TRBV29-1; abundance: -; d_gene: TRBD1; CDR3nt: TGCAGCGCTACAGGACAGGGGGACACTGAAGCTTTCTTT; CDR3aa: CSATGQGDTEAFF
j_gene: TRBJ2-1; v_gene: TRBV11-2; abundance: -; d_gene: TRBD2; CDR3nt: TGTGCCAGCAGCTTAGGACGGGAGGGCTACAATGAGCAGTTCTTC; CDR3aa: CASSLGREGYNEQFF
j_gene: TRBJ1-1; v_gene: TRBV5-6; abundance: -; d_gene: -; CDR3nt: TGTGCCAGCAGCTTGTTTCAGGGAAAAGCTTTCTTT; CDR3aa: CASSLFQGKAFF
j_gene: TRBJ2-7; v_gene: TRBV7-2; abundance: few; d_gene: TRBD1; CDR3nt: TGTGCCAGCAGCTTAAACAGGGGGTTCAACGAGCAGTACTTC; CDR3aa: CASSLNRGFNEQYF